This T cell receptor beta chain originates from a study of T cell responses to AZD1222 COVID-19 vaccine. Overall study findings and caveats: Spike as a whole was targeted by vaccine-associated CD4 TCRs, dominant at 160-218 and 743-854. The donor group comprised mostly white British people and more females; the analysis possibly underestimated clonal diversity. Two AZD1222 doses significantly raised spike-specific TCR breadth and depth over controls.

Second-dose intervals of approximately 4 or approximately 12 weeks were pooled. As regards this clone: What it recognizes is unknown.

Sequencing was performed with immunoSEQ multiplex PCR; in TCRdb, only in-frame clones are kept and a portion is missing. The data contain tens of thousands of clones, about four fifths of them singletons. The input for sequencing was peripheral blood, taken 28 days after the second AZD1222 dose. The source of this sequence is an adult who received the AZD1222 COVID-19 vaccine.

The CDR3 spells CASSVGFMDSTYGYTF. The CDR3 DNA is TGTGCCAGCAGCGTAGGTTTCATGGACAGTACCTATGGCTACACCTTC. The chain has TRBV9 and TRBJ1-2, with a possible D match to TRBD1 (6 bases). This CDR3 is 16 amino acids long. V was shortened by 0 bases and J by 4 bases, with 16 bases between the two germline ends. Germline V gives CDR1 SGDLS, CDR2 YYNGEE.